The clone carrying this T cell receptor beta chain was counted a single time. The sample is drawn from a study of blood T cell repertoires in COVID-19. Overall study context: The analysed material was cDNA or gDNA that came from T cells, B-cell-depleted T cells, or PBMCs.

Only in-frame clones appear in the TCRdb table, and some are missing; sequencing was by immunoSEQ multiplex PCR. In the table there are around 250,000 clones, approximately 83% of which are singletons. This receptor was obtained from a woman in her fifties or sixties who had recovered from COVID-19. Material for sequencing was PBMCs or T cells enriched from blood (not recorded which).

This CDR3 reads CAISENRGGRQPQHF. The CDR3, as DNA: TGTGCCATCAGTGAAAACAGGGGAGGTCGTCAGCCCCAGCATTTT. V and J are TRBV10-3 and TRBJ1-5; 7 bases are a match to TRBD1. The CDR3 contains 15 residues. CDR1 and CDR2 from the germline V gene are ENHRY and SYGVKD. V shed 3 bases, J shed 6 bases, and the junction held 8 bases outside the gene matches.